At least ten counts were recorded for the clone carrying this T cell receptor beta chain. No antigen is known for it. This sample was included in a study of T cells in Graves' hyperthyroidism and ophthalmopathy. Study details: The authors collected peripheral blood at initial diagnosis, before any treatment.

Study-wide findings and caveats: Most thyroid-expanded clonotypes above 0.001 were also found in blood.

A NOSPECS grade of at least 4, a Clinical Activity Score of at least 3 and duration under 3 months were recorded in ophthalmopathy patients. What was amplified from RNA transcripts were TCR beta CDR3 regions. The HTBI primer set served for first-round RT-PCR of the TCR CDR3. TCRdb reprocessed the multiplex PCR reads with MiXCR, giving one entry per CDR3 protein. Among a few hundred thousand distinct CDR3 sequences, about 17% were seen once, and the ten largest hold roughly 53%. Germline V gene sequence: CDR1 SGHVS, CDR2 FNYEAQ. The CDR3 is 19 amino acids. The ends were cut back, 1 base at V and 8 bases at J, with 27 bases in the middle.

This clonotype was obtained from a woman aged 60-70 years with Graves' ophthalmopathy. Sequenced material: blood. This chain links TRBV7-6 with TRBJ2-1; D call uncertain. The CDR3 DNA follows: TGTGCCAGCAGCTTAGAGCCCCGTGGAGCTAGGGCTTTCTTCTATGAGCAGTTCTTC. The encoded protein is CASSLEPRGARAFFYEQFF.